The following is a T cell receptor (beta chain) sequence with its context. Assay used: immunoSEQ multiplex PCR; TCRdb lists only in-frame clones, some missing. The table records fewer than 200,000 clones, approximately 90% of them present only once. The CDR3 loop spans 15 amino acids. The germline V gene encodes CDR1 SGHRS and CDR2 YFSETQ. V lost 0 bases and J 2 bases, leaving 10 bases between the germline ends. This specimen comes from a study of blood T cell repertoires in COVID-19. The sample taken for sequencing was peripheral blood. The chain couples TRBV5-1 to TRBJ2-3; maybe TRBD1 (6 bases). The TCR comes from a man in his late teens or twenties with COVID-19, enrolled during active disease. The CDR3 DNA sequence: TGCGCCAGCAGCTTGGGTTGGGGGCCCACAGATACGCAGTATTTT. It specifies CASSLGWGPTDTQYF.